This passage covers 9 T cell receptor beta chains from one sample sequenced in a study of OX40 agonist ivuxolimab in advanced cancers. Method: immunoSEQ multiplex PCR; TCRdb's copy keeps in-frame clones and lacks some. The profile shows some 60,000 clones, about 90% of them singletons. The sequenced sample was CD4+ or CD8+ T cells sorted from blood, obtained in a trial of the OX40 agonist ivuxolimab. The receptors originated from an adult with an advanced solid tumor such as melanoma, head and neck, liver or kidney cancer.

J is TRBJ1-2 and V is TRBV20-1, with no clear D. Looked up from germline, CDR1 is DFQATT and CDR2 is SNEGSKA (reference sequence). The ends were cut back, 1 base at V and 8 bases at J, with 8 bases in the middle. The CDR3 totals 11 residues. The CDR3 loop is CSARARTGYTF. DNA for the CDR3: TGCAGTGCTAGAGCACGAACCGGCTACACCTTC.

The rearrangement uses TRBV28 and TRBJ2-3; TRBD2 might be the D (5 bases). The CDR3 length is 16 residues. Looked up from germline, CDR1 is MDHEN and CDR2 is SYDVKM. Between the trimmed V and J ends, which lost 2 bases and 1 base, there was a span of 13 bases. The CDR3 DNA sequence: TGTGCCAGCAGTTTAGGACTTAGGGTTGGCACAGATACGCAGTATTTT. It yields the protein CASSLGLRVGTDTQYF.

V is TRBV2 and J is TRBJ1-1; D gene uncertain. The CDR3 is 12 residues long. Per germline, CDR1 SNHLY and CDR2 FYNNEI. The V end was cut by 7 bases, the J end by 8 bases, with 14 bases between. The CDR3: CASIQTSEEAFF. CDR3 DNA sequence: TGTGCCAGCATCCAGACATCTGAAGAAGCTTTCTTT.

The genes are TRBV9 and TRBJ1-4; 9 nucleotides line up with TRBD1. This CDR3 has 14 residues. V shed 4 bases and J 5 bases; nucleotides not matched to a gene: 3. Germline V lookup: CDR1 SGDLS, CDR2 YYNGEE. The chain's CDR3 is CASSTGTGNEKLFF. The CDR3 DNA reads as TGTGCCAGCAGCACCGGGACAGGGAATGAAAAACTGTTTTTT.

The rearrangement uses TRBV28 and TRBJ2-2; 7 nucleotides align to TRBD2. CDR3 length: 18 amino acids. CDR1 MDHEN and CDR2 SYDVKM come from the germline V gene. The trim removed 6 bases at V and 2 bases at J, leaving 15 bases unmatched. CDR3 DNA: TGTGCCAGCAGCTCCCTTCCTCCTAGCGGAGTTAACACCGGGGAGCTGTTTTTT. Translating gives CASSSLPPSGVNTGELFF.

CDR3 in DNA: TGTGCCACCAGCAGGCTATGGACAGGGGTAAACACTGAAGCTTTCTTT. Its protein product is CATSRLWTGVNTEAFF. The chain joins TRBV15 to TRBJ1-1, with 9 bases aligning to TRBD1. The CDR3 covers 16 residues. Per the germline V gene, CDR1 is LNHNV and CDR2 is YYDKDF (reference sequence). V was pared by 3 bases and J by 2 bases, with 7 bases of the junction left unmatched.

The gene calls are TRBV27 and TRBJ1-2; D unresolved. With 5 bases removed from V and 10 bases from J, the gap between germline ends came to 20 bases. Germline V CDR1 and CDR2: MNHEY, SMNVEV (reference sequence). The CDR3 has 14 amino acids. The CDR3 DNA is TGTGCCAGCAGTCCCCTCGCTACAGCCCTTCCCTACACCTTC. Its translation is CASSPLATALPYTF.

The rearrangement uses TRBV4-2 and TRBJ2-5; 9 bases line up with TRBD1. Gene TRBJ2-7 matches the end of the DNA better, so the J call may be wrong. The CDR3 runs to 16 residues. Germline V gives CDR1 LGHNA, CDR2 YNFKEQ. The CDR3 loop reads CASSQISGTGSYEQYF. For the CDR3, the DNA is TGTGCCAGCAGCCAAATCTCCGGGACAGGGTCCTACGAGCAGTACTTC.

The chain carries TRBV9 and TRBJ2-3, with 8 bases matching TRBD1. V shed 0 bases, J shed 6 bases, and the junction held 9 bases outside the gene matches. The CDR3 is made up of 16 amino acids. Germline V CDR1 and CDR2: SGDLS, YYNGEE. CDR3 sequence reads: CASSVELAGGRDTQYF. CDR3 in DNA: TGTGCCAGCAGCGTAGAGTTGGCAGGGGGCCGGGATACGCAGTATTTT.